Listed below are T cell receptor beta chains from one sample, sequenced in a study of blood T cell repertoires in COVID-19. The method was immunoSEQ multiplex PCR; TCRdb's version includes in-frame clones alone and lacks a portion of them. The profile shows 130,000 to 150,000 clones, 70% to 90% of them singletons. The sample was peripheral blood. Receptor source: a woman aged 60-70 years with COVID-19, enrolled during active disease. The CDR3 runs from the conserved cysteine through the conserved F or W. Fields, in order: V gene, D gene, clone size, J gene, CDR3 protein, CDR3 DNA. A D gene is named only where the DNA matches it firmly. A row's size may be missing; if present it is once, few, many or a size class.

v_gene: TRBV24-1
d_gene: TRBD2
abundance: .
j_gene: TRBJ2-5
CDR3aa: CATSDPGGGKTQYF
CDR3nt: TGTGCCACCAGTGACCCCGGGGGGGGGAAGACCCAGTACTTC

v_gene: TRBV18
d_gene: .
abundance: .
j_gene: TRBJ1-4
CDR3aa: CASSLGRVGGGGEKLFF
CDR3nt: TGTGCCAGCTCACTCGGCAGGGTCGGCGGGGGTGGCGAAAAACTGTTTTTT

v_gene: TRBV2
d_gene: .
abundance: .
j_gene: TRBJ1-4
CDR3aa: CASSLGGVNEKLFF
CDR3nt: TGTGCCAGCAGCTTGGGGGGGGTTAATGAAAAACTGTTTTTT

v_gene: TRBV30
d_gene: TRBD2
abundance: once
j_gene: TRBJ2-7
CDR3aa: CAWSTAAGGSEQYF
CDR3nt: TGTGCCTGGAGTACGGCAGCGGGGGGCTCCGAGCAGTACTTC

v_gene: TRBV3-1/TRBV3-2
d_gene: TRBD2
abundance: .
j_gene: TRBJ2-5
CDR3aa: CASSQRSGGGAGETQYF
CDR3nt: TGTGCCAGCAGCCAAAGAAGTGGCGGGGGGGCTGGAGAGACCCAGTACTTC

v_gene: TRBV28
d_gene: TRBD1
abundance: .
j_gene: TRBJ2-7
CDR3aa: CASREGTGGPRGLSGQYF
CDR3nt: TGTGCCAGCAGGGAAGGGACAGGGGGCCCGCGGGGGTTATCTGGGCAGTACTTC

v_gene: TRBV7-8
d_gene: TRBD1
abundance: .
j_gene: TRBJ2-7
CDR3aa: CASSFPVDRANYEQYF
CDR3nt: TGTGCCAGCAGCTTCCCAGTAGACAGGGCCAACTACGAGCAGTACTTC

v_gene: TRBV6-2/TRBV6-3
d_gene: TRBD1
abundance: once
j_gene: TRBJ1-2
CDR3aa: CASSFQGEGGGYTF
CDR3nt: TGTGCCAGCAGTTTTCAGGGGGAAGGAGGCGGCTACACCTTC

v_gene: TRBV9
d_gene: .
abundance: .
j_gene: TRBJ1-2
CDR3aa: CASSVKDGSTFNYGYTF
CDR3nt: TGTGCCAGCAGCGTCAAAGACGGGTCCACCTTTAACTATGGCTACACCTTC

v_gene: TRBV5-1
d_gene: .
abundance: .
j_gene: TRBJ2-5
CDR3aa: CASSLNRAQETQYF
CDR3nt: TGCGCCAGCAGCTTGAACAGGGCCCAAGAGACCCAGTACTTC

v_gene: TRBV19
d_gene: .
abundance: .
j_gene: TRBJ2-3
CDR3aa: CASSDGELDTQYF
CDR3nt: TGTGCCAGTAGCGACGGAGAGTTAGATACGCAGTATTTT

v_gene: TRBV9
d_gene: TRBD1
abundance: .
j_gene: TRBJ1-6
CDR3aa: CASSAEGQRNSPLHF
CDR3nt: TGTGCCAGCAGCGCAGAGGGACAGCGAAATTCACCCCTCCACTTT

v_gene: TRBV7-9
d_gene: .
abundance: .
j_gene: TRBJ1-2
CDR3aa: CASSLEGRAPNGYTF
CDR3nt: TGTGCCAGCAGCTTAGAGGGCAGGGCCCCTAATGGCTACACCTTC

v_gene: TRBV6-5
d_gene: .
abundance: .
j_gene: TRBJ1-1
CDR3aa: CASSLQRGRAFF
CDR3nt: TGTGCCAGCAGTCTACAACGGGGAAGAGCTTTCTTT

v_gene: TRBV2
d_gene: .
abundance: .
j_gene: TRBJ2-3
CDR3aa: CASSSSTDTQYF
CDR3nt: TGTGCCAGCAGCTCTAGCACAGATACGCAGTATTTT

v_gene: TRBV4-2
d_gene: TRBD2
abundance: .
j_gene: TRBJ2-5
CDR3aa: CASSQDGREGLRETQYF
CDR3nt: TGTGCCAGCAGCCAAGATGGACGGGAGGGGTTGCGGGAGACCCAGTACTTC

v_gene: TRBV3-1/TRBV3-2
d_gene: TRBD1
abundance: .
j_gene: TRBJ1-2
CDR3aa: CASSQRGQGYYGYTF
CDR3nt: TGTGCCAGCAGCCAAAGAGGACAGGGCTACTATGGCTACACCTTC

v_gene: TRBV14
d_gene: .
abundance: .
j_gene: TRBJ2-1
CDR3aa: CASSQIVINEQFF
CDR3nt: TGTGCCAGCAGCCAAATTGTAATCAATGAGCAGTTCTTC

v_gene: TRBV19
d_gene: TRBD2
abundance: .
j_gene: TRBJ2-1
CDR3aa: CASSKRGLAGGNEQFF
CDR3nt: TGTGCCAGTAGTAAGAGGGGACTAGCGGGGGGCAATGAGCAGTTCTTC

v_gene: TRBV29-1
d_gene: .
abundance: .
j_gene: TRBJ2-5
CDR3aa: CSVIGTQQETQYF
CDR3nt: TGCAGCGTAATCGGGACACAGCAAGAGACCCAGTACTTC

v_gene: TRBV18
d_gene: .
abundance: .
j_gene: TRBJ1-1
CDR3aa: CASSPAGSMNTEAFF
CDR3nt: TGTGCCAGCTCACCCGCCGGGTCCATGAACACTGAAGCTTTCTTT

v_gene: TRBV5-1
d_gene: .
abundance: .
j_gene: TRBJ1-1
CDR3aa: CASSLEGGWAEAFF
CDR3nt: TGCGCCAGCAGCTTGGAGGGAGGGTGGGCTGAAGCTTTCTTT

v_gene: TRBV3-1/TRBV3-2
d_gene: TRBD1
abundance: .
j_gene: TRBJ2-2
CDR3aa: CASSRETGRTGELFF
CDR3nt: TGTGCCAGCAGCCGAGAGACAGGGCGCACCGGGGAGCTGTTTTTT

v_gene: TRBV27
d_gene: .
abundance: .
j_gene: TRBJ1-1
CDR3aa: CASSSQGSRNTEAFF
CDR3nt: TGTGCCAGCAGTTCTCAGGGCTCAAGGAACACTGAAGCTTTCTTT

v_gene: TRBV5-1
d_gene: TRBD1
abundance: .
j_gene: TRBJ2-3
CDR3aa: CASSLDQGVEVPDTQYF
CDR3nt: TGCGCCAGCAGCTTGGACCAGGGGGTTGAAGTACCAGATACGCAGTATTTT

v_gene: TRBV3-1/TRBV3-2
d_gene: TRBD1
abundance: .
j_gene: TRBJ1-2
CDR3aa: CASSRYLRDRANYGYTF
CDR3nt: TGTGCCAGCAGCCGGTACCTCCGGGACAGGGCGAACTATGGCTACACCTTC

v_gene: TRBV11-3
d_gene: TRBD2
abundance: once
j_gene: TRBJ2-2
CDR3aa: CASGSAGDYTGELFF
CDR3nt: TGTGCCAGCGGGTCGGCGGGGGATTACACCGGGGAGCTGTTTTTT

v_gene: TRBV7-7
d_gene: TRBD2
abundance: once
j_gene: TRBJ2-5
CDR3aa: CASSLGLAGAQETQYF
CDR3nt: TGTGCTAGCAGCTTAGGACTAGCGGGGGCCCAAGAGACCCAGTACTTC

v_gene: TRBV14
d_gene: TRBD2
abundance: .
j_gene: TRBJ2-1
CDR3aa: CASSQNHGGTNEQFF
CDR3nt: TGTGCCAGCAGCCAAAATCACGGGGGGACGAATGAGCAGTTCTTC

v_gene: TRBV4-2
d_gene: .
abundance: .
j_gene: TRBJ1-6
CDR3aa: CASSQALSRGSYNSPLHF
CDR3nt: TGTGCCAGCAGCCAAGCACTCTCTCGAGGATCCTATAATTCACCCCTCCACTTT

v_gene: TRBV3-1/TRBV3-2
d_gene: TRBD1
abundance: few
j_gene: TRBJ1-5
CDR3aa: CASSLGQGYQPQHF
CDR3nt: TGTGCCAGCAGCCTTGGACAGGGGTATCAGCCCCAGCATTTT

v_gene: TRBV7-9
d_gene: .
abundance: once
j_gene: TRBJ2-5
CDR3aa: CASSLAGSQGGETQYF
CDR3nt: TGTGCCAGCAGCTTAGCAGGGTCTCAGGGTGGGGAGACCCAGTACTTC

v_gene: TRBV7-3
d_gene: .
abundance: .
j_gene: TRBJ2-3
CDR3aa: CASSLGGTDTQYF
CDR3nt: TGTGCCAGCAGCTTAGGCGGGACAGATACGCAGTATTTT

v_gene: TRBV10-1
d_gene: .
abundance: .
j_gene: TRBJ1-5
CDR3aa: CASTQDSVNQPQHF
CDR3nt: TGCGCCAGCACCCAGGACAGCGTCAATCAGCCCCAGCATTTT

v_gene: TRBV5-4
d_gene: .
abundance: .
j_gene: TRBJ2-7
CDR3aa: CASSSDSWTYEQYF
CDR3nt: TGTGCCAGCAGCTCGGACAGTTGGACCTACGAGCAGTACTTC